This paragraph reports one T cell receptor (beta chain). Source study methods: Reference gene primer amplification yielded estimated nucleated cell counts. Assay used: immunoSEQ multiplex PCR; TCRdb lists only in-frame clones, some missing. The DNA was the basis for D and trimming; V, J and clone size are from that table. The sample includes around 150,000 clones, 65% to 90% of them seen just once. The record originates from a study of blood T cell repertoires in COVID-19. For the study at large: PBMCs, B-cell-depleted T cells, or T cells were the source of the cDNA or gDNA that made up the material.

This CDR3 has 16 amino acids. V was pared by 2 bases and J by 9 bases, with 10 bases of the junction left unmatched. The germline V gene encodes CDR1 MNHEY and CDR2 SMNVEV (reference sequence). This TCR derives from a man between 65 and 79 years old with acute or convalescent COVID-19. The sample consisted of peripheral blood. The genes are TRBV27 and TRBJ1-6; 7 nucleotides match TRBD1. This CDR3 reads CASSLTGTVEGSPLHF. The CDR3 coding sequence is TGTGCCAGCAGTTTAACCGGGACAGTAGAAGGTTCACCCCTCCACTTT.